This T cell receptor (beta chain) is from a study of molecular identifiers for immune sequencing clone quantification. Findings and limits, study-wide: Even with about a million naive cells present, spiked Jurkat TCR RNA from one cell was reportedly detectable.

The CDR3 totals 13 residues. CDR1 is KGHDR and CDR2 is SFDVKD in the germline V gene. V lost 1 base to trimming and J lost 4 bases, with 7 bases between them. This clonotype was counted only a few times. Its antigen is unknown. Sorted cell numbers of roughly 19,000 to 1,000,000, with 10%, 30% or 50% RNA, served as input for naive CD8 libraries. Using a CD8+CD4-CCR7+CD45RA+ phenotype, naive CD8 T cells were sorted. The use of previously described methods and listed TCR primers produced the bulk TCR libraries. TCRdb independently ran MiXCR on the PCR reads; one entry per CDR3 protein. The table has about half a million distinct CDR3 sequences, 20% to 25% seen once.

The chain is built from TRBV24-1 and TRBJ2-7; a possible D gene is TRBD1 (5 bases). Input material: naive CD8+ T cells from blood, with Jurkat cell RNA spiked in. As for subset: FACS-sorted CD8+CD4-CCR7+CD45RA+ naive T cells. This TCR came from a human donor in good health. Some libraries in this study had Jurkat cell RNA spiked in. Here the CDR3 reads CATSDFRVYEQYF. CDR3 bases: TGTGCCACCAGTGATTTCAGGGTTTACGAGCAGTACTTC.